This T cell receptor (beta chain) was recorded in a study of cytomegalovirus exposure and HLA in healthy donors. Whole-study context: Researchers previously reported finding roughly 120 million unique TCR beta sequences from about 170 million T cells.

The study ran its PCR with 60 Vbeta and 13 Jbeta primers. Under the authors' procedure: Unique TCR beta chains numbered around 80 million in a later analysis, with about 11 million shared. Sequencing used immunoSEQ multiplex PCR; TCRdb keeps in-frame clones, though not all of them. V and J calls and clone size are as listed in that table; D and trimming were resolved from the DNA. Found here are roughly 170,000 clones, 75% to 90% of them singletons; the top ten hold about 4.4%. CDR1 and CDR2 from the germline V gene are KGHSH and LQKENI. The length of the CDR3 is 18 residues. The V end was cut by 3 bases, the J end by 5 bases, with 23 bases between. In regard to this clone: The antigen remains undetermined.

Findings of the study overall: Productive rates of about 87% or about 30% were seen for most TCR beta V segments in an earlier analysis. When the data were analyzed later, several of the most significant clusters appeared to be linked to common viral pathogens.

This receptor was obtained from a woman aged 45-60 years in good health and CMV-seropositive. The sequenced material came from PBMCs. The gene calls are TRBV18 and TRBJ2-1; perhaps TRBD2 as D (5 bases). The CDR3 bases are TGTGCCAGCTCACCCTACCTCCCGGGAAATTCCCCCCACAATGAGCAGTTCTTC. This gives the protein CASSPYLPGNSPHNEQFF.